This TCR beta chain was documented in a study of T-cell memory formation after mild COVID-19. Study background: TCR clusters were mostly confined to one donor each.

Germline CDR1 is GTSNPN and CDR2 is SVGIG (reference sequence). V was trimmed by 7 bases and J by 1 base, leaving 10 bases between them. The CDR3 extends over 12 amino acids. The authors produced TCR alpha and TCR beta cDNA libraries with sample barcodes and UMIs by 5'RACE using constant-segment primers. Each CDR3 protein is one row after TCRdb ran MiXCR on the 5' RACE reads. The sample holds about 560,000 distinct CDR3 sequences, about 22% seen once. About this clonotype itself: Its antigen is not identified.

Study-wide results and limits: The finding that pre-infection memory included some responding clones suggested that cross-reactive memory joined. A balance of CD4 and CD8 characterized clones contracting day 15 to 85, whereas later expanders leaned CD4+.

This clonotype originated in an adult woman who had mild COVID-19 (a few samples of this study predate the infection). Cell type and time point are not known. The sample taken for sequencing was PBMCs or a T cell subset sorted from them (not recorded which). J is TRBJ2-5 and V is TRBV30; D tentatively fits TRBD1 or TRBD2 (5 bases each). CDR3 residues: CAYGTVQETQYF. The CDR3 region has the DNA TGTGCCTACGGGACGGTCCAAGAGACCCAGTACTTC.